This T cell receptor beta chain appears in the sequencing data of a study of shared clonotypes between healthy human individuals. The study's findings and limits: Between a handful of donors, naive CD4 clonotypes were shared at a level of about 5%.

A single count supports this clone. Its antigen is unknown. Authors' analysis steps: ImmunoSEQ yielded junction-only sequences lacking quality scores, so filtering differed. Data came from immunoSEQ multiplex PCR; TCRdb stores just in-frame clones and leaves some out. V, J and clone size were drawn from that table, and D and trimming were deduced from the DNA. The sample has about 2.1 million clones, roughly 91% seen once; the top ten hold about 1.8%. The CDR3 loop spans 16 amino acids. Germline V lookup: CDR1 MNHNS, CDR2 SASEGT. Trimming left V 3 bases short and J 6 bases short, with 18 bases between. Positive CCR7 selection of CD45RO-negative cells yielded the naive CD8 cells, and terminally differentiated effector memory CD45RA+ cells were excluded.

The TCR comes from a man aged 18 to 29 in good health. Some clones in this sample may be carry-over from other donors' samples. The chain joins TRBV6-1 to TRBJ1-5; possible D gene TRBD1, 5 bases. Sample: naive CD8+ T cells from PBMCs. The CDR3: CASSEGPRVVGQPQHF. CDR3 DNA sequence: TGTGCCAGCAGTGAGGGTCCCAGGGTTGTTGGTCAGCCCCAGCATTTT.